This T cell receptor beta chain appears in the sequencing data of a study of blood T cell repertoires in COVID-19. The table came from immunoSEQ multiplex PCR; TCRdb's copy has only in-frame clones and leaves some out. The sample has roughly 150,000 clones, around 80% seen once. With 0 bases clipped from V and 7 bases from J, the junction kept 9 bases outside the gene matches. The CDR3 has 15 residues. Germline CDR1 and CDR2: MNHEY and SVGAGI. The chain uses TRBV6-5 and TRBJ2-7; 7 bases align to TRBD2. This TCR derives from a woman between 70 and 85 years old in a cohort exposed to, infected with or recovered from COVID-19 (not recorded which). The sample was PBMCs or T cells enriched from blood (not recorded which). The CDR3 here is CASSYSGGSNPEQYF. The CDR3 coding sequence is TGTGCCAGCAGTTACTCGGGCGGGAGTAACCCGGAGCAGTACTTC.